This paragraph reports one TCR beta chain. Samples from alopecia areata patients were lesional scalp punch biopsies and peripheral blood. The data were obtained in a study of CD8+ T cells in alopecia areata. As for the study in general: In an open-label trial, patients got 5 to 10 mg tofacitinib twice daily.

Trimming pared 2 bases from V and 5 bases from J, leaving 11 bases between. Germline V gene lookup returns CDR1 SGHNT and CDR2 YENEEA. The length of the CDR3 is 14 residues. As the sequencing template, cDNA was produced by extracting RNA and reverse transcribing it. Assay used: immunoSEQ multiplex PCR; TCRdb lists only in-frame clones, some missing. The table has about 11,000 clones, approximately 60% seen once. This rearrangement joins TRBV11-3 to TRBJ2-3; D is tentatively TRBD1 or TRBD2 (5 bases each). The material was skin, obtained at week 0. The receptor's source is a human donor with alopecia areata. For the CDR3, the DNA is TGTGCCAGCAGCTTATTTTCGAGGGGAGATACGCAGTATTTT. Translating it yields CASSLFSRGDTQYF.